One and the same sample provided the 24 T cell receptor beta chains below, sequenced in a study of post-analysis software for immune sequencing data. Points from the study as a whole: Four to six TRBV segments were more frequent in patients than controls; TRBV5-6, TRBV5-1 and TRBV20-1 belonged to this group.

Carried by the TCR beta cDNA libraries were unique molecular identifiers. TCRdb re-called the PCR reads through MiXCR, storing one row per CDR3 protein. Counted here are fewer than 850,000 distinct CDR3 sequences, about 27% occurring once; the ten biggest clones make up approximately 0.6%. No antigens are known for them. Sequenced input: blood. Receptors were obtained from a girl aged 10-17 years with multiple sclerosis.

The chain employs TRBV2 and TRBJ1-5; a weak D match, TRBD1 (6 bases). This CDR3 is 14 amino acids long. V shed 6 bases and J shed 9 bases, with 18 bases lying between them. From germline, CDR1 is SNHLY and CDR2 FYNNEI. The CDR3, as DNA: TGTGCCAGCAGCTCGGACAGCAACTTAGCGCCCCAGCATTTT. Protein sequence: CASSSDSNLAPQHF.

The chain employs TRBV7-2 and TRBJ2-7; tentative D call: TRBD2 (5 bases). Between the trimmed V and J ends, which lost 2 bases and 3 bases, there was a span of 14 bases. Germline-derived CDR1 and CDR2 are SGHTA and FQGNSA. This CDR3 region has 15 residues. The CDR3 loop reads CASSLMVALGYEQYF. The CDR3 bases are TGTGCCAGCAGCTTAATGGTAGCGCTGGGCTACGAGCAGTACTTC. The entire variable domain, with the rest obtained from reference TRBV7-2 and TRBJ2-7, is as follows: GAGVSQSPSNKVTEKGKDVELRCDPISGHTALYWYRQSLGQGLEFLIYFQGNSAPDKSGLPSDRFSAERTGGSVSTLTIQRTQQEDSAVYLCASSLMVALGYEQYFGPGTRLTVT.

This clonotype was seen ten or more times. This sequence joins TRBV6-6 and TRBJ2-1; weak D call: TRBD2 (5 bases). V was trimmed by 0 bases and J by 5 bases, leaving 14 bases between them. The CDR3 spans 16 residues. CDR1 MNHNY and CDR2 SVGAGI come from the germline V gene (reference sequence). CDR3 in DNA: TGTGCCAGCAGTTACTCGAGGTTTTACGGGAACAATGAGCAGTTCTTC. This sequence encodes CASSYSRFYGNNEQFF.

This chain connects TRBV20-1 to TRBJ2-4; TRBD1 aligns across 7 bases. The germline V gene encodes CDR1 DFQATT and CDR2 SNEGSKA (reference sequence). The CDR3 has 15 amino acids. Unmatched junction bases numbered 10, after V lost 5 bases and J lost 3 bases. The CDR3 spells CSAGDSSAVKNIQYF. DNA for the CDR3: TGCAGTGCTGGGGACAGTTCGGCGGTCAAAAACATTCAGTACTTC.

CDR3 DNA sequence: TGTGCCAGCACCCCGTGGCGGGACGACTCCTACGAGCAGTACTTC. It encodes CASTPWRDDSYEQYF. The chain carries TRBV6-5 and TRBJ2-7; possibly TRBD2 for D (6 bases). This CDR3 is 15 amino acids long. The ends were cut back, 7 bases at V and 0 bases at J, with 16 bases in the middle. CDR1 and CDR2 (germline): MNHEY, SVGAGI.

V gene TRBV2 combines with J gene TRBJ1-1; the D gene is possibly TRBD1 (5 bases). The V end was cut by 4 bases, the J end by 0 bases, with 12 bases between. This CDR3 spans 15 amino acids. Germline V CDR1 and CDR2: SNHLY, FYNNEI. The CDR3 DNA reads TGTGCCAGCAGTGGTGGGGGGGAATTGAACACTGAAGCTTTCTTT. It is translated as CASSGGGELNTEAFF.

CDR3 DNA: TGTGCCAGCAGCTCGTACAGGGGGCGCCCCTATGGCTACACCTTC. Residues: CASSSYRGRPYGYTF. The V and J genes are TRBV7-9 and TRBJ1-2; 9 nucleotides align to TRBD1. CDR3 size: 15 residues. The V gene end was trimmed by 4 bases and the J gene end by 4 bases; junction bases not matched to a gene: 7. CDR1 and CDR2 (germline): SEHNR, FQNEAQ (reference sequence).

This chain connects TRBV10-3 to TRBJ2-1; 12 positions agree with TRBD2. Germline-derived CDR1 and CDR2 are ENHRY and SYGVKD. The CDR3 has 16 residues. With V trimmed by 11 bases and J by 7 bases, 15 bases remained unmatched. The chain's CDR3 is CAGSPSGRALKNEQFF. CDR3 nucleotide sequence: TGTGCCGGCAGCCCTAGCGGGAGGGCCCTTAAGAATGAGCAGTTCTTC.

CDR3 nucleotides: TGTGCCAGCAGACGGACGGGAATAGCGGGATTAGAAGATACGCAGTATTTT. This gives the protein CASRRTGIAGLEDTQYF. The chain uses TRBV7-2 and TRBJ2-3, with 8 bases fitting TRBD2. J lost 5 bases, V lost 6 bases, and 16 bases had no gene match. Germline V lookup: CDR1 SGHTA, CDR2 FQGNSA. The CDR3 totals 17 residues. Using reference TRBV7-2 and TRBJ2-3 for the parts outside the CDR3, the full variable domain is GAGVSQSPSNKVTEKGKDVELRCDPISGHTALYWYRQSLGQGLEFLIYFQGNSAPDKSGLPSDRFSAERTGGSVSTLTIQRTQQEDSAVYLCASRRTGIAGLEDTQYFGPGTRLTVL.

This sequence joins TRBV19 and TRBJ2-5; possible D gene TRBD2, 6 bases. Trimming took off 7 bases at V and 11 bases at J, with 23 bases between the two ends. The CDR3 is 14 residues long. CDR1 is LNHDA, CDR2 SQIVND, per germline (reference sequence). CDR3 sequence: CASTGFLGGDEQYF. Here the CDR3 DNA reads TGTGCCAGTACCGGATTCCTGGGGGGAGATGAGCAGTACTTC.

This clonotype turned up a few times. The J gene is TRBJ2-3, the V gene TRBV5-4; D gene uncertain. This CDR3 comprises 14 residues. V was clipped by 1 base and J by 3 bases, with 9 bases between them. Germline CDR1 is SGHNT and CDR2 is YYREEE (reference sequence). For the CDR3, the DNA is TGTGCCAGCAGCTTGCGTGACCGAACAGATACGCAGTATTTT. Its translation: CASSLRDRTDTQYF.

This clonotype came up once. This sequence joins TRBV20-1 and TRBJ2-1; TRBD2 matches at 7 bases. CDR1 DFQATT and CDR2 SNEGSKA come from the germline V gene (reference sequence). The CDR3 runs to 16 residues. V shed 5 bases and J 1 base; nucleotides not matched to a gene: 11. The CDR3 bases are TGCAGTGCTTTTAGATCGCCTAGCGGTTCCTACAATGAGCAGTTCTTC. Its translation is CSAFRSPSGSYNEQFF.

This clonotype was seen a handful of times. The chain uses TRBV3-1 and TRBJ1-4, with D unclear. Germline CDR1 and CDR2: LGHDT and YNNKEL (reference sequence). The V and J ends lost 3 bases and 0 bases respectively, with 8 bases between them. The CDR3 contains 15 residues. CDR3 region: CASSHGPATNEKLFF. CDR3 nucleotide sequence: TGTGCCAGCAGCCACGGGCCAGCAACTAATGAAAAACTGTTTTTT.

There are a few counts of this clonotype. This chain uses TRBV7-9 with TRBJ1-1; D remains ambiguous. In germline, CDR1 is SEHNR, CDR2 FQNEAQ (reference sequence). This CDR3 is 12 amino acids long. V was shortened by 1 base and J by 7 bases, with 7 bases between the two germline ends. The CDR3 DNA is TGTGCCAGCAGCTTAGGGGGTAATGAAGCTTTCTTT. Amino acids: CASSLGGNEAFF.

The gene calls are TRBV7-6 and TRBJ2-3; 7 positions match TRBD2. The CDR3 is 17 amino acids. The germline V gene encodes CDR1 SGHVS and CDR2 FNYEAQ. Losses at the gene ends were 5 bases for V and 2 bases for J; bases not matched to a gene: 13. CDR3 DNA sequence: TGTGCCAGCAGCAATAGGGCTAGCGGACTACCCACAGATACGCAGTATTTT. This codes for CASSNRASGLPTDTQYF.

This clonotype was observed a handful of times. This chain uses TRBV6-6 with TRBJ2-1; D might be TRBD2 (7 bases). V lost 8 bases and J 8 bases, leaving 16 bases between the germline ends. The germline gives CDR1 MNHNY, CDR2 SVGAGI (reference sequence). The CDR3 sequence is 13 residues long. As DNA, the CDR3 is TGTGCCAGCGTTGGGAGGGGGGATCATGAGCAGTTCTTC. Encoded protein: CASVGRGDHEQFF.

This clonotype was detected only a few times. J is TRBJ2-1 and V is TRBV12-3 or TRBV12-4, with 11 bases matching TRBD2. This CDR3 has 17 amino acids. Unmatched junction bases numbered 7, after V lost 3 bases and J lost 3 bases. The CDR3 spells CASSFPTSGSSYNEQFF. In DNA form, the CDR3 reads TGTGCCAGCAGTTTTCCTACTAGCGGGAGTAGCTACAATGAGCAGTTCTTC.

The chain is built from TRBV20-1 and TRBJ2-1; 7 bases are a match to TRBD2. The end of the DNA fits TRBJ2-7 better, so the J call may be wrong. The CDR3 has 14 residues. Germline CDR1 reads DFQATT; CDR2 reads SNEGSKA (reference sequence). The CDR3 bases are TGCAGTGCTAGGGCGGGAGCCTTCTACAATGAGCAGTACTTC. This translates into CSARAGAFYNEQYF.

The table lists this clonotype with a few counts. The chain combines TRBV9 with TRBJ2-1; D may be TRBD1 (5 bases). From germline, CDR1 is SGDLS and CDR2 YYNGEE. This CDR3 spans 14 amino acids. The germline V and J ends were trimmed by 4 bases and 5 bases, with 13 bases remaining between them. The CDR3 here is CASSPQGLNNEQFF. CDR3 sequence (DNA): TGTGCCAGCAGCCCCCAGGGTCTCAACAATGAGCAGTTCTTC. The variable domain in full, completed from reference TRBV9 and TRBJ2-1, reads DSGVTQTPKHLITATGQRVTLRCSPRSGDLSVYWYQQSLDQGLQFLIQYYNGEERAKGNILERFSAQQFPDLHSELNLSSLELGDSALYFCASSPQGLNNEQFFGPGTRLTVL.

V gene TRBV5-1 combines with J gene TRBJ2-4; possible D gene TRBD1, 8 bases. The CDR3 has 14 residues. V was clipped by 7 bases and J by 7 bases, with 18 bases between them. The germline gives CDR1 SGHRS, CDR2 YFSETQ. In nucleotides, the CDR3 is TGCGCCAGCGGCGAACAGGGGGAGGGCAACATTCAGTACTTC. This translates into CASGEQGEGNIQYF.

This clonotype was detected a few times. V and J are TRBV7-2 and TRBJ2-5, with TRBD2 matching 7 bases. CDR3 length: 12 residues. Trimming removed 3 bases from V and 11 bases from J; junction bases left unmatched: 6. Germline V gene lookup returns CDR1 SGHTA and CDR2 FQGNSA. The CDR3: CASSFGWREQYF. CDR3 bases: TGTGCCAGCAGCTTTGGGTGGCGGGAGCAGTACTTC.

The table lists this clonotype with a few counts. This chain links TRBV11-1 with TRBJ1-1; the match to TRBD1 covers 7 bases. The CDR3 extends over 14 amino acids. The V gene's germline CDR1 is SGHAT and CDR2 FQDESV (reference sequence). V shed 3 bases and J 2 bases; nucleotides not matched to a gene: 3. The CDR3 reads CASSFPGGNTEAFF. CDR3 nucleotides: TGTGCCAGCAGCTTCCCAGGGGGAAACACTGAAGCTTTCTTT.

CDR3 loop: CASSQDHRETQYF. The DNA of the CDR3 is TGTGCCAGCAGCCAAGATCACCGGGAGACCCAGTACTTC. The chain employs TRBV3-1 and TRBJ2-7; unclear D gene. The J call is uncertain, as TRBJ2-5 better fits the DNA end. CDR3 length: 13 residues. Germline values: CDR1 LGHDT, CDR2 YNNKEL (reference sequence).

V and J are TRBV15 and TRBJ1-2; D not resolved. The germline V and J ends were trimmed by 1 base and 4 bases, with 7 bases remaining between them. Germline assignment: CDR1 LNHNV and CDR2 YYDKDF (reference sequence). The length of the CDR3 is 13 residues. The CDR3 protein is CATSRVLTYGYTF. The CDR3 DNA is TGTGCCACCAGCAGAGTTCTAACCTATGGCTACACCTTC.